What follows are 20 T cell receptor beta chains derived from one specimen sequenced in a study of T cell repertoires and HLA-DP antigens. Profiling relied on immunoSEQ multiplex PCR, and the TCRdb table lists in-frame clones only, not all of them. The table records around 100,000 clones, 80% to 95% of them present only once. Their antigens are not known. Material for sequencing was CD4+ T cells from PBMCs. These receptors were collected from a woman aged 18-35 years in good health and CMV-seronegative.

This chain uses TRBV5-4 with TRBJ2-5, with D maybe TRBD1 (5 bases). The CDR3 sequence is 13 residues long. CDR1 is SGHNT, CDR2 YYREEE, per germline (reference sequence). Trimming pared 4 bases from V and 7 bases from J, leaving 14 bases between. This chain's CDR3 is CASSLTGPGTQYF. CDR3 DNA: TGTGCCAGCAGCCTTACAGGTCCCGGGACCCAGTACTTC. Using reference TRBV5-4 and TRBJ2-5 for the parts outside the CDR3, the full variable domain is ETGVTQSPTHLIKTRGQQVTLRCSSQSGHNTVSWYQQALGQGPQFIFQYYREEENGRGNFPPRFSGLQFPNYSSELNVNALELDDSALYLCASSLTGPGTQYFGPGTRLLVL.

This clone was detected once. The chain carries TRBV2 and TRBJ2-7; no clear D. V lost 2 bases and J 2 bases, leaving 7 bases between the germline ends. The V gene's germline CDR1 is SNHLY and CDR2 FYNNEI. This CDR3 is built from 13 residues. Here the CDR3 DNA reads TGTGCCAGCAGTGAATGGGATACCTACGAGCAGTACGTC. Protein: CASSEWDTYEQYV.

J is TRBJ2-7 and V is TRBV7-2; maybe TRBD2 (5 bases). The CDR3 is 12 residues long. Trimming removed 5 bases at V and 7 bases at J, with 12 bases between. Per the germline V gene, CDR1 is SGHTA and CDR2 is FQGNSA. In DNA, the CDR3 is TGTGCCAGCAGCGCGACTCGGGGAGAGCAGTACTTC. Protein sequence: CASSATRGEQYF. The variable domain in full, with the rest retrieved from reference TRBV7-2 and TRBJ2-7, is GAGVSQSPSNKVTEKGKDVELRCDPISGHTALYWYRQSLGQGLEFLIYFQGNSAPDKSGLPSDRFSAERTGGSVSTLTIQRTQQEDSAVYLCASSATRGEQYFGPGTRLTVT.

CDR3 sequence (DNA): TGCGCCAGCAGCCAAGCCCAGAACACCGGGGAGCTGTTTTTT. It is translated as CASSQAQNTGELFF. The chain combines TRBV5-1 with TRBJ2-2; no reliable D call. CDR3 length equals 14 residues. Germline V gene lookup returns CDR1 SGHRS and CDR2 YFSETQ. The V end was cut by 4 bases, the J end by 1 base, with 8 bases between.

J is TRBJ2-3 and V is TRBV18; tentatively, D is TRBD2 (6 bases). This CDR3 region has 15 residues. Trimming removed 1 base from V and 3 bases from J, with 11 bases in between. Germline lookup yields CDR1 KGHSH and CDR2 LQKENI. CDR3 residues: CASSPLASVTDTQYF. CDR3 nucleotide sequence: TGTGCCAGCTCACCACTCGCTAGCGTAACAGATACGCAGTATTTT.

The chain is built from TRBV6-4 and TRBJ1-1; no definite D call. V was pared by 6 bases and J by 3 bases, with 11 bases between. The CDR3 covers 13 residues. Germline lookup yields CDR1 MRHNA and CDR2 SNTAGT. CDR3 coding DNA: TGTGCCAGCAGAAGGGAATTGTACACTGAAGCTTTCTTT. Translating it yields CASRRELYTEAFF.

The chain has TRBV7-3 and TRBJ2-5; tentatively, D is TRBD1 or TRBD2 (5 bases each). Germline V gene sequence: CDR1 SGHTA, CDR2 FQGTGA. V shed 0 bases and J shed 5 bases, with 10 bases lying between them. The CDR3 is 14 residues long. Here the CDR3 reads CASSLTGAGETQYF. Written as DNA, the CDR3 is TGTGCCAGCAGCTTAACCGGGGCAGGGGAGACCCAGTACTTC.

This clone was detected only once. Here the CDR3 reads CASRERNTEAFF. The CDR3 bases are TGTGCCAGCAGGGAGAGGAACACTGAAGCTTTCTTT. The chain uses TRBV6-1 and TRBJ1-1; D ambiguous. Looked up from germline, CDR1 is MNHNS and CDR2 is SASEGT. Trimming cost V 6 bases and J 1 base, with 6 bases left between them. This CDR3 spans 12 amino acids.

V usage is TRBV7-9 and J usage is TRBJ2-7; 13 bases match TRBD2. This CDR3 is built from 15 residues. Germline CDR1 and CDR2: SEHNR and FQNEAQ (reference sequence). V shed 5 bases, J shed 1 base, and the junction held 2 bases outside the gene matches. CDR3 DNA: TGTGCCAGCAGCAAGACTAGCGGGGGGTCCTACGAGCAGTACGTC. This codes for CASSKTSGGSYEQYV.

The chain carries TRBV6-6 and TRBJ2-3; no reliable D call. The CDR3 is 14 residues long. CDR1 MNHNY and CDR2 SVGAGI come from the germline V gene (reference sequence). V was trimmed by 0 bases and J by 0 bases, leaving 4 bases between them. The CDR3 region is CASSYSRSTDTQYF. The CDR3 bases are TGTGCCAGCAGTTACTCCAGAAGCACAGATACGCAGTATTTT.

The chain uses TRBV19 and TRBJ2-3, with D unresolved. Germline CDR1 reads LNHDA; CDR2 reads SQIVND (reference sequence). The CDR3 runs to 17 residues. With 1 base removed from V and 6 bases from J, the gap between germline ends came to 20 bases. DNA for the CDR3: TGTGCCAGTAGTATAGGGGCCATACTTGTGTCCCACGATACGCAGTATTTT. Encoded protein: CASSIGAILVSHDTQYF.

This sequence joins TRBV28 and TRBJ2-7; D unclear. V was shortened by 3 bases and J by 1 base, with 10 bases between the two germline ends. Germline CDR1 reads MDHEN; CDR2 reads SYDVKM. The CDR3 totals 14 residues. The CDR3 DNA reads TGTGCCAGCAGTTTTCGCGGCAGTTCCTACGAGCAGTACGTC. Protein sequence: CASSFRGSSYEQYV.

This chain connects TRBV7-9 to TRBJ1-4; D is unresolved. CDR1 SEHNR and CDR2 FQNEAQ come from the germline V gene (reference sequence). This CDR3 region has 16 residues. The V and J ends lost 2 bases and 0 bases respectively, with 10 bases between them. The DNA for the CDR3 is TGTGCCAGCAGCTTAATCGGTGGAGCAACTAATGAAAAACTGTTTTTT. It encodes CASSLIGGATNEKLFF.

V and J are TRBV27 and TRBJ2-7, with 12 nucleotides matching TRBD2. V was pared by 4 bases and J by 3 bases, with 4 bases of the junction left unmatched. Germline CDR1 and CDR2: MNHEY and SMNVEV (reference sequence). This CDR3 contains 15 residues. The CDR3 loop is CASSSLAGGLYEQYF. The CDR3 DNA reads as TGTGCCAGCAGTTCCCTAGCGGGAGGGCTCTACGAGCAGTACTTC.

J is TRBJ1-5 and V is TRBV28, with D maybe TRBD1 (6 bases). Trimming stripped 6 bases from V and 3 bases from J, with 27 bases between. This CDR3 comprises 19 residues. Germline assignment: CDR1 MDHEN and CDR2 SYDVKM. The CDR3 here is CASSQRGVKGDLYNQPQHF. CDR3 coding DNA: TGTGCCAGCAGCCAACGCGGCGTTAAGGGGGACTTGTACAATCAGCCCCAGCATTTT.

The J gene is TRBJ1-1, the V gene TRBV5-1; 10 bases agree with TRBD1. The CDR3 length is 16 residues. V shed 3 bases and J 3 bases; nucleotides not matched to a gene: 8. Germline V CDR1 and CDR2: SGHRS, YFSETQ. The CDR3 coding sequence is TGCGCCAGCAGCTGGACAGGGGGATCGGGGGACACTGAAGCTTTCTTT. This codes for CASSWTGGSGDTEAFF.

The chain joins TRBV5-1 to TRBJ2-7; 8 nucleotides match TRBD1. The CDR3 spans 17 residues. Germline assignment: CDR1 SGHRS and CDR2 YFSETQ. V was pared by 5 bases and J by 1 base, with 14 bases of the junction left unmatched. The CDR3 coding sequence is TGCGCCAGCAGTGATCGCCCCCGACAGGGGTTTTCCTACGAGCAGTACTTC. Protein product: CASSDRPRQGFSYEQYF.

J is TRBJ2-3 and V is TRBV5-5, with D possibly called TRBD1 or TRBD2 (5 bases each). Germline V gene sequence: CDR1 SGHKS, CDR2 YYEKEE (reference sequence). The ends were cut back, 5 bases at V and 2 bases at J, with 15 bases in the middle. The CDR3 is 15 residues long. The chain's CDR3 is CASRLRDPTTDTQYF. DNA for the CDR3: TGTGCCAGCAGATTACGGGACCCAACCACAGATACGCAGTATTTT.

The CDR3 DNA is TGCGCCAGCAGCCAAGCAACAAGGAGGGAGACCCAGTACTTC. Translating it yields CASSQATRRETQYF. The chain carries TRBV4-1 and TRBJ2-5; TRBD2 is a possible D gene (5 bases). Per the germline V gene, CDR1 is MGHRA and CDR2 is YSYEKL. V lost 1 base to trimming and J lost 5 bases, with 11 bases between them. The CDR3 is 14 amino acids.

This chain joins TRBV5-6 and TRBJ1-4, with 9 bases matching TRBD1. CDR1 is SGHDT and CDR2 is YYEEEE in the germline V gene. V was pared by 4 bases and J by 0 bases, with 4 bases of the junction left unmatched. This CDR3 contains 16 residues. CDR3 loop: CASSLRDRATNEKLFF. CDR3 coding DNA: TGTGCCAGCAGCCTAAGGGACAGGGCAACTAATGAAAAACTGTTTTTT.